This TCR beta chain was captured in a study of cytomegalovirus exposure and HLA in healthy donors. Primers for the PCR totalled 60 Vbeta and 13 Jbeta. The data were produced by immunoSEQ multiplex PCR, yet TCRdb's version contains in-frame clones alone and is incomplete. The sample lists roughly 200,000 clones; more than 65% were seen once. About this clone itself: Other DNA sequences within the sample encode an identical CDR3.

This sequence originates from a female donor in good health and CMV-seronegative. The source material was PBMCs.

In DNA, the CDR3 is TGCAGCGTTGAACAGGGCGCAGATACGCAGTATTTT. Amino acids: CSVEQGADTQYF. The chain carries TRBV29-1 and TRBJ2-3; TRBD1 might be the D (5 bases). Germline CDR1 SQVTM, CDR2 ANQGSEA. This CDR3 region has 12 residues. Deletions cut 2 bases from V and 4 bases from J, with 7 bases between.